This TCR beta chain was captured in a study of blood T cell repertoires in COVID-19. The table lists this clone with a count of one. The table came from immunoSEQ multiplex PCR; TCRdb's copy has only in-frame clones and leaves some out. The table records tens of thousands of clones, less than 85% of them present only once. This TCR derives from a human donor in a cohort sampled during active COVID-19. Sequencing was performed on peripheral blood.

The CDR3 coding sequence is TGTGCCAGCAGCATCCGGACAGTCTACGAGCAGTACTTC. Its translation: CASSIRTVYEQYF. This sequence joins TRBV3-1 (or the pseudogene TRBV3-2) and TRBJ2-7, with D tentatively TRBD1 (6 bases). This CDR3 spans 13 amino acids. Trimming left V 5 bases short and J 3 bases short, with 11 bases between. The germline V gene has CDR1 LGHDT and CDR2 YNNKEL (reference sequence).